The source of this T cell receptor beta chain is a study of OX40 agonist ivuxolimab in advanced cancers. Study-wide results and caveats: CD4+ and CD8+ blood T cells expanded clonally by week 6 at 0.1 to 3.0 mg/kg.

Libraries were prepared by immunoSEQ multiplex PCR; TCRdb keeps only in-frame clonotypes and omits some of them. The sample holds 80,000 or so clones, 90% to 95% seen once. The CDR3 contains 13 residues. Germline CDR1 and CDR2: GTSNPN and SVGIG (reference sequence). V was trimmed by 4 bases and J by 0 bases, leaving 9 bases between them. With respect to this clone: The antigen is not known.

This specimen consisted of CD4+ or CD8+ T cells sorted from blood, obtained in a trial of the OX40 agonist ivuxolimab. This chain connects TRBV30 to TRBJ1-1; no reliable D call. The clonotype originates from an adult with an advanced solid tumor such as melanoma, head and neck, liver or kidney cancer. Written as DNA, the CDR3 is TGTGCCTGGAAGGCCCTCATGAACACTGAAGCTTTCTTT. Translating it yields CAWKALMNTEAFF. The variable domain in full, completed from reference TRBV30 and TRBJ1-1, reads SQTIHQWPATLVQPVGSPLSLECTVEGTSNPNLYWYRQAAGRGLQLLFYSVGIGQISSEVPQNLSASRPQDRQFILSSKKLLLSDSGFYLCAWKALMNTEAFFGQGTRLTVV.